This T cell receptor (beta chain) was captured by sequencing in a study of beta chain features in type 1 diabetes. Expressed TCRB transcripts were sequenced after all isolated RNA was converted to cDNA. Assay used: immunoSEQ multiplex PCR; TCRdb lists only in-frame clones, some missing. The data hold under 20,000 clones, with approximately 50% observed a single time. Germline-derived CDR1 and CDR2 are SEHNR and FQNEAQ (reference sequence). The CDR3 loop spans 12 amino acids. Trimming pared 1 base from V and 4 bases from J, leaving 5 bases between. The study, taken as a whole, reports: Compared with healthy donors, patients appeared to share more similar naive, central memory and regulatory TCRB repertoires.

Remarks on this clone: Its antigen is as yet unknown.

The gene calls are TRBV7-9 and TRBJ2-7; D unclear. The receptor was isolated from a young man in good health. Input material: stem cell memory CD4+ T cells from blood. The CDR3 region is CASSLGTYEQYF. As DNA, the CDR3 is TGTGCCAGCAGCTTAGGAACTTACGAGCAGTACTTC.